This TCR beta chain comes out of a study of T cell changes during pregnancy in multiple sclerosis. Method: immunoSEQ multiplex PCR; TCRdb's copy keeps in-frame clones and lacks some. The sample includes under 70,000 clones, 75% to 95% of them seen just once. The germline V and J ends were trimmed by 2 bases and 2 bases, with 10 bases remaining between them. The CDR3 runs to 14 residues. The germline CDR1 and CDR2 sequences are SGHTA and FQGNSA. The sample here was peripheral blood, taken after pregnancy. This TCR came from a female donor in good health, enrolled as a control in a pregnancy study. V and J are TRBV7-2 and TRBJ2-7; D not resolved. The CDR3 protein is CASSLNRVPYEQYF. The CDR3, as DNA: TGTGCCAGCAGCTTAAATCGGGTGCCCTACGAGCAGTACTTC. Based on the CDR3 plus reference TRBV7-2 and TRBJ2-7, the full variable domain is GAGVSQSPSNKVTEKGKDVELRCDPISGHTALYWYRQSLGQGLEFLIYFQGNSAPDKSGLPSDRFSAERTGGSVSTLTIQRTQQEDSAVYLCASSLNRVPYEQYFGPGTRLTVT.